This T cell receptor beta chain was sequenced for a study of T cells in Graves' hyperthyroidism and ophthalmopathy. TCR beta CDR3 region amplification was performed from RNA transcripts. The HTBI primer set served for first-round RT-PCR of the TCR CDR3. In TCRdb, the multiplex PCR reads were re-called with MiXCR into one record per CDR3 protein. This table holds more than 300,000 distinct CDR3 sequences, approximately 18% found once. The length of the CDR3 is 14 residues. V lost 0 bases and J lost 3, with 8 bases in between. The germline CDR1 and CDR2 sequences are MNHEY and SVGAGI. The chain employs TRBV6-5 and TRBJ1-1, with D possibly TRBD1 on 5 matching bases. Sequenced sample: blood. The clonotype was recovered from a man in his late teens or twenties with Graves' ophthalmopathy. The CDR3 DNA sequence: TGTGCCAGCAGTTACTCCGGGGCGGACACTGAAGCTTTCTTT. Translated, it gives CASSYSGADTEAFF.